This TCR beta chain was identified in a study of chemoradiotherapy in HPV16-positive cancers. The CDR3 runs to 15 residues. Trimming shortened V by 5 bases and J by 2 bases, and 16 bases separated the two germline ends. Germline CDR1 SGHNT, CDR2 YYREEE (reference sequence). TCRdb's table, derived via immunoSEQ multiplex PCR, lists solely in-frame clones and lacks some. Of tens of thousands of clones listed, over 90% are singletons. V usage is TRBV5-4 and J usage is TRBJ1-1; D possibly corresponds to TRBD1 (6 bases). The TCR was taken from a human donor with HPV-associated anogenital cancer. The input for sequencing was blood, taken from a patient who underwent chemoradiotherapy. CDR3 sequence (DNA): TGTGCCAGCAGTTCTACGGGACACCAAAACACTGAAGCTTTCTTT. It yields the protein CASSSTGHQNTEAFF.